This T cell receptor beta chain was documented in a study of blood T cell repertoires in COVID-19. Study in general: Spain, Italy and the United States supplied samples that represented acute and convalescent COVID-19.

This CDR3 has 12 amino acids. Trimming took off 0 bases at V and 11 bases at J, with 6 bases between the two ends. CDR1 and CDR2 from the germline V gene are SGHNT and YYREEE (reference sequence). Per the study methods: Amplification of reference gene primers provided the estimated nucleated cell counts. The repertoire was sequenced with immunoSEQ multiplex PCR; TCRdb's copy has only in-frame clones and lacks some. The V and J calls and clone size come from that table; D and trimming were worked out from the DNA. The data show 200,000 to 300,000 clones, 65% to 85% seen once. The sequenced material came from peripheral blood. The V gene is TRBV5-4, the J gene TRBJ1-6; no firm D call. The receptor was derived from a woman between 40 and 50 years old who had recovered from COVID-19. The CDR3 sequence is CASSLGGPPLHF. For the CDR3, the DNA is TGTGCCAGCAGCTTGGGAGGGCCACCCCTCCACTTT.